The present T cell receptor (beta chain) was sequenced within a study of control samples from healthy donors and cancer patients (dated by TCRdb to 2018 to 2021). The library was generated by the immunoSEQ multiplex PCR assay. TCRdb mirrors the immuneACCESS table, restricted to in-frame sequences. Some clones are absent from its copies; in checked studies, under half trace to an unresolved V gene, and the reason for the others is unknown. The sample contains approximately 150,000 clones, around 90% of them found a single time. The ten largest clones capture just under 5% of the sample. The CDR3 goes from the cysteine to the phenylalanine over 12 residues. Of the read, only the CDR3 DNA is kept; its 36 bases are in frame from base 1. Cut back by 1 base and 4 bases, the V and J ends lie 4 bases apart. The CDR1 and CDR2 encoded by the germline V gene (reference sequence) are SGHNT and YYREEE. Regarding this clone: Its antigen remains unidentified. The input lacks base qualities; no much larger clone sits a single base away.

The sequencing input was blood. Here the chain combines TRBV5-4 and TRBJ2-3, with the D segment identity uncertain. The receptor was isolated from a man younger than 40 in good health. The nucleotides are TGTGCCAGCAGCTTGAGCTCAGATACGCAGTATTTT. This codes for CASSLSSDTQYF.